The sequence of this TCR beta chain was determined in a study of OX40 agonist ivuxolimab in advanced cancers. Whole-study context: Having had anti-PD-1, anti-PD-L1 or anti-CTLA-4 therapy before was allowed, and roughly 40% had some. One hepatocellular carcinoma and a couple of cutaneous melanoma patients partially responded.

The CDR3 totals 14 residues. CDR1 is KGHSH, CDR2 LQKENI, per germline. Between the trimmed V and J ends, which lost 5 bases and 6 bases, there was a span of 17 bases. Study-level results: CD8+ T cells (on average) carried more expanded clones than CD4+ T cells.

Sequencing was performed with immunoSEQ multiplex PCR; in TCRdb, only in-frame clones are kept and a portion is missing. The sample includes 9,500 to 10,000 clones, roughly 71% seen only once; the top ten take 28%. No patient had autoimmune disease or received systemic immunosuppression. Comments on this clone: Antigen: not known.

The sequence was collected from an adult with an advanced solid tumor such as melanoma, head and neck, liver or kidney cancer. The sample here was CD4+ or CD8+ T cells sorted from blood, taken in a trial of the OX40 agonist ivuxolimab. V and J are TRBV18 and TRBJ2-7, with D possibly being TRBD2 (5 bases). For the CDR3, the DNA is TGTGCCAGCTCATTCCCGGGTCAAGGAGGCGAGCAGTACTTC. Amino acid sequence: CASSFPGQGGEQYF.